This T cell receptor beta chain stems from a study of blood T cell repertoires in COVID-19. Overall study: The United States, Italy and Spain supplied acute and convalescent COVID-19 samples.

Clones were sequenced by immunoSEQ multiplex PCR, and TCRdb holds only the in-frame ones, with some missing. The table lists over 95,000 clones, 85% to 90% of them singletons, with 15% to 20% in the top ten. This receptor was obtained from a human donor with acute or convalescent COVID-19. The donor label of this sample is uncertain. The sample was peripheral blood.

The CDR3 sequence is CASSTYSTYNEQFF. The CDR3 bases are TGCGCCAGCAGCACCTATTCGACATACAATGAGCAGTTCTTC. The chain has TRBV5-1 and TRBJ2-1; D is undetermined. Germline lookup yields CDR1 SGHRS and CDR2 YFSETQ. Trimming took 4 bases from V and 4 from J, leaving 12 bases between them. The CDR3 sequence is 14 residues long.